The 17 T cell receptor beta chains reported below all come from one sample, sequenced in a study of T cell changes during pregnancy in multiple sclerosis. Assay: immunoSEQ multiplex PCR; the TCRdb copy retains only in-frame clones and omits some. The sample lists fewer than 40,000 clones, 90% occurring once. Sequencing was performed on CD4+ T cells from peripheral blood mononuclear cells, taken in the second trimester of pregnancy. These receptors were taken from a female donor with multiple sclerosis, enrolled in a pregnancy study.

V and J are TRBV5-4 and TRBJ2-1, with 8 nucleotides matching TRBD2. The length of the CDR3 is 14 residues. V lost 3 bases and J lost 7; bases outside the gene matches: 6. Germline V lookup: CDR1 SGHNT, CDR2 YYREEE (reference sequence). The CDR3 sequence is CASSSGTRGNEQFF. The CDR3 DNA reads TGTGCCAGCAGCTCCGGGACTAGAGGGAATGAGCAGTTCTTC.

The rearrangement links TRBV19 to TRBJ1-1; possibly TRBD1 for D (5 bases). Trimming took 1 base from V and 0 from J, leaving 15 bases between them. The CDR3 consists of 17 residues. In germline, CDR1 is LNHDA, CDR2 SQIVND (reference sequence). The CDR3 DNA is TGTGCCAGTAGTATAGTCTTGGGGGGAACCATGAACACTGAAGCTTTCTTT. Protein sequence: CASSIVLGGTMNTEAFF.

The CDR3 spells CASSPIPQADTQYF. CDR3 DNA sequence: TGTGCCAGCTCACCAATCCCACAGGCCGATACGCAGTATTTT. The chain recombines TRBV18 with TRBJ2-3; maybe TRBD1 (5 bases). The CDR3 runs to 14 residues. Germline V gives CDR1 KGHSH, CDR2 LQKENI. Trimming left V 2 bases short and J 6 bases short, with 12 bases between.

CDR3 sequence: CASSSRGPDTQYF. The CDR3 DNA is TGTGCCAGCAGTTCCAGGGGGCCAGATACGCAGTATTTT. The chain recombines TRBV7-9 with TRBJ2-3; 8 positions match TRBD1. Germline CDR1 is SEHNR and CDR2 is FQNEAQ (reference sequence). The CDR3 is made up of 13 amino acids. Trimming cost V 6 bases and J 4 bases; bases outside gene matches: 3.

The chain is built from TRBV7-8 and TRBJ1-1, with D possibly being TRBD1 (6 bases). Germline V gene sequence: CDR1 SGHVS, CDR2 FQNEAQ. The ends were cut back, 5 bases at V and 1 base at J, with 14 bases in the middle. This CDR3 region has 15 residues. CDR3 sequence: CASSIIQGANTEAFF. DNA for the CDR3: TGTGCCAGCAGCATCATACAGGGCGCGAACACTGAAGCTTTCTTT.

The V call is TRBV6-5, the J call TRBJ2-6; 9 bases fit TRBD1. This CDR3 comprises 15 residues. From germline, CDR1 is MNHEY and CDR2 SVGAGI. The ends lost 5 bases at V and 4 bases at J; junction bases unmatched: 3. The CDR3 is CASSNRGLGANVLTF. The CDR3 DNA reads TGTGCCAGCAGTAACAGGGGGCTCGGGGCCAACGTCCTGACTTTC.

The gene calls are TRBV5-4 and TRBJ2-1, with 10 positions matching TRBD1. The V and J ends lost 4 bases and 5 bases, in that order; junction bases with no gene match: 3. Germline V gives CDR1 SGHNT, CDR2 YYREEE (reference sequence). The CDR3 runs 14 residues. CDR3 loop: CASSGQGVHNEQFF. The CDR3 DNA reads TGTGCCAGCAGCGGACAGGGGGTCCACAATGAGCAGTTCTTC.

The chain links TRBV6-5 to TRBJ2-3; the D is unclear. Germline CDR1 is MNHEY and CDR2 is SVGAGI. Between the trimmed V and J ends, which lost 6 bases and 0 bases, there was a span of 10 bases. The CDR3 totals 14 residues. The CDR3: CASSRSASTDTQYF. For the CDR3, the DNA is TGTGCCAGCAGCCGGAGTGCTAGCACAGATACGCAGTATTTT.

The chain has TRBV6-1 and TRBJ2-7; 8 bases are a match to TRBD2. The V gene's germline CDR1 is MNHNS and CDR2 SASEGT. This CDR3 is 15 amino acids long. Germline trimming cut 7 bases from V and 1 base from J; bases unmatched to any gene: 9. The CDR3 DNA sequence: TGTGCCAGCATCCCCCCAGCGGGGGTATCCTACGAGCAGTACTTC. This encodes CASIPPAGVSYEQYF.

V gene TRBV10-3 combines with J gene TRBJ1-6, with 8 bases fitting TRBD1. Germline V gene lookup returns CDR1 ENHRY and CDR2 SYGVKD. This CDR3 is built from 13 residues. V shed 6 bases and J 11 bases; nucleotides not matched to a gene: 6. In DNA, the CDR3 is TGTGCCATCAGGACAGGGGAGCGGGCACCCCTCCACTTT. It translates to CAIRTGERAPLHF.

The chain couples TRBV9 to TRBJ2-5; 8 nucleotides align to TRBD2. Germline V gene data show CDR1 as SGDLS and CDR2 as YYNGEE. CDR3 length: 17 residues. The V segment lost 3 bases and the J segment 4 bases; nucleotides outside the gene matches: 14. CDR3: CASSAFKAGVEAETQYF. The CDR3 DNA reads TGTGCCAGCAGCGCATTTAAAGCGGGGGTGGAGGCAGAGACCCAGTACTTC.

The rearrangement joins TRBV25-1 to TRBJ2-1, with TRBD1 matching 12 bases. The trim removed 3 bases at V and 7 bases at J, leaving 13 bases unmatched. Looked up from germline, CDR1 is MGHDK and CDR2 is SYGVNS. The CDR3 has 18 amino acids. The CDR3 region is CASSDRGQGAIGSNEQFF. The CDR3 DNA reads TGTGCCAGCAGTGATCGGGGACAGGGGGCTATCGGATCGAATGAGCAGTTCTTC.

The gene calls are TRBV5-1 and TRBJ2-5; 8 bases fit TRBD1. The germline V gene encodes CDR1 SGHRS and CDR2 YFSETQ. With 5 bases clipped from V and 2 bases from J, the junction kept 5 bases outside the gene matches. The CDR3 is 14 amino acids. Here the CDR3 DNA reads TGCGCCAGCAGGGACAGGGCCTTTCAAGAGACCCAGTACTTC. Translation: CASRDRAFQETQYF.

This rearrangement joins TRBV6-1 to TRBJ2-3; tentatively, D is TRBD1 (5 bases). This CDR3 is 15 amino acids long. CDR1 MNHNS and CDR2 SASEGT come from the germline V gene. V dropped 1 base and J dropped 5 bases, with 13 bases sitting between them. The CDR3 nucleotides read TGTGCCAGCAGTGAAGGGGGCTACTCAAGAGATACGCAGTATTTT. It translates to CASSEGGYSRDTQYF.

Here the CDR3 DNA reads TGTGCCAGTAGTGAGACTAGCGGCTACGAGCAGTACTTC. This translates into CASSETSGYEQYF. The genes are TRBV19 and TRBJ2-7; 9 bases are a match to TRBD2. V lost 5 bases to trimming and J lost 3 bases; unmatched junction nucleotides: 2. CDR1 is LNHDA, CDR2 SQIVND, per germline (reference sequence). The CDR3 consists of 13 residues.

This clone was seen once. V usage is TRBV27 and J usage is TRBJ1-2; D is unclear. CDR3 size: 16 residues. Trimming cost V 2 bases and J 3 bases, with 16 bases left between them. Germline V CDR1 and CDR2: MNHEY, SMNVEV (reference sequence). The CDR3 reads CASSLKGGGADYGYTF. The DNA of the CDR3 is TGTGCCAGCAGTTTAAAGGGAGGAGGAGCGGACTATGGCTACACCTTC.

This clone was recorded only once. The chain carries TRBV7-9 and TRBJ1-2; TRBD1 agrees at 7 bases. J was trimmed by 3 bases and V by 4 bases; bases with no gene match: 5. The germline V gene has CDR1 SEHNR and CDR2 FQNEAQ (reference sequence). The CDR3 contains 14 residues. The CDR3 sequence: CASSSRQGDYGYTF. The DNA for the CDR3 is TGTGCCAGCAGCTCGCGACAGGGAGACTATGGCTACACCTTC.